Following are 6 T cell receptor beta chains from one sample sequenced in a study of T cells in Graves' hyperthyroidism and ophthalmopathy (dated by TCRdb to about 2019). The method was multiplex PCR. Sequencing was performed on an Illumina HiSeq 2000. TCR beta CDR3 regions were amplified from RNA transcripts. The TCR CDR3 was subjected to a first round of RT-PCR using the HTBI primer set and the Qiagen OneStep RT-PCR kit. TCRdb ran its own pipeline on the public reads, namely fastp trimming at Q25 and MiXCR clone calling, and kept in-frame beta chains. Rows with one shared CDR3 protein collapse into an entry with the most common genes and DNA. This sample holds about 580,000 distinct CDR3 sequences; just over 45% were observed only once. The ten top clones hold around 7.7% of the sample. The specimen was peripheral blood or thyroid tissue (not recorded which). Source of these receptors: a woman under 30 with Graves' hyperthyroidism.

This clonotype was seen once. This chain links TRBV25-1 with TRBJ2-7, with D possibly matching TRBD1 (5 bases). V was cut by 8 bases and J by 3 bases, with 8 bases left in between. The CDR3 runs 11 residues. Per germline, CDR1 MGHDK and CDR2 SYGVNS. CDR3 sequence: CASGASYEQYF. CDR3 DNA: TGTGCCAGCGGGGCCAGCTACGAGCAGTACTTC.

This clonotype was detected many times. This sequence joins TRBV18 and TRBJ1-5; no clear D. With 6 bases removed from V and 2 bases from J, the gap between germline ends came to 8 bases. The germline V gene has CDR1 KGHSH and CDR2 LQKENI. There are 13 residues in the CDR3. Here the CDR3 DNA reads TGTGCCAGCTCCCCGACACGCAATCAGCCCCAGCATTTT. The encoded protein is CASSPTRNQPQHF.

This chain links TRBV20-1 with TRBJ2-3; 9 bases agree with TRBD1. Per germline, CDR1 DFQATT and CDR2 SNEGSKA (reference sequence). V was pared by 5 bases and J by 6 bases, with 9 bases of the junction left unmatched. This CDR3 contains 14 residues. As DNA, the CDR3 is TGCAGTGCTTGGACACAGGGGGCCAGGGATACGCAGTATTTT. As protein: CSAWTQGARDTQYF.

This clonotype was picked up many times. The genes are TRBV20-1 and TRBJ1-4, with 10 bases matching TRBD1. Germline V lookup: CDR1 DFQATT, CDR2 SNEGSKA (reference sequence). The V segment lost 6 bases and the J segment 5 bases; nucleotides outside the gene matches: 9. The CDR3 contains 15 residues. The DNA for the CDR3 is TGCAGTGCCACGGGACAGGGGATCTACAATGAAAAACTGTTTTTT. Protein: CSATGQGIYNEKLFF.

The chain carries TRBV2 and TRBJ2-5; TRBD1 agrees at 9 bases. The CDR3 sequence is 15 residues long. V was pared by 6 bases and J by 9 bases, with 14 bases of the junction left unmatched. CDR1 SNHLY and CDR2 FYNNEI come from the germline V gene. The CDR3 coding sequence is TGTGCCAGCAGGGGACAGGGTGACGGCAATCAGCCCCAGTACTTC. Translated: CASRGQGDGNQPQYF.

This clonotype has a handful of counts. V usage is TRBV24-1 and J usage is TRBJ2-5; D gene ambiguous. V gave up 5 bases and J gave up 9 bases, with 15 bases separating them. The length of the CDR3 is 13 residues. Germline lookup yields CDR1 KGHDR and CDR2 SFDVKD. The CDR3 DNA reads as TGTGCCACCAGTGCTCGCGAGGCCCAGCCCCAGTACTTC. Amino acid sequence: CATSAREAQPQYF.